Below are 27 T cell receptor beta chains sequenced from a single sample in a study of CD8 T cells in ankylosing spondylitis. MiXCR was run by TCRdb on the 5' RACE reads, yielding one entry per CDR3 protein. The sample contains just over 150,000 distinct CDR3 sequences, around 18% of which appear only once. Material for sequencing was blood, either unsorted or a sorted T cell fraction (not recorded which). These receptors were collected from a male donor with ankylosing spondylitis or in good health (not recorded which).

The genes are TRBV19 and TRBJ2-2; 7 bases line up with TRBD2. Losses at the gene ends were 5 bases for V and 0 bases for J; bases not matched to a gene: 6. CDR3 length: 16 amino acids. CDR1 and CDR2 from the germline V gene are LNHDA and SQIVND (reference sequence). The CDR3 loop is CASSFRDYTNTGELFF. DNA of the CDR3: TGTGCCAGTAGTTTCCGGGACTATACGAACACCGGGGAGCTGTTTTTT.

Regarding this clonotype: Without the conserved terminal phenylalanine or tryptophan, this CDR3 likely stems from a read error. CDR3: CASSSVQLAGVVNEQFL. The DNA for the CDR3 is TGTGCCAGCAGCTCGGTCCAACTAGCGGGAGTGGTAAATGAGCAGTTCTTA. V usage is TRBV11-2 and J usage is TRBJ2-1, with 11 bases aligning to TRBD2. V was clipped by 4 bases and J by 7 bases; unmatched bases: 12. The germline V gene has CDR1 SGHAT and CDR2 FQNNGV. The CDR3 length is 17 residues.

The chain links TRBV27 to TRBJ2-1, with D maybe TRBD2 (5 bases). The V end lost 7 bases, the J end lost 7 bases, and 11 bases lay between the germline ends. The CDR3 contains 12 residues. In germline, CDR1 is MNHEY, CDR2 SMNVEV (reference sequence). The CDR3, as DNA: TGTGCCAGCATGGACTTCGGTAATGAGCAGTTCTTC. Encoded protein: CASMDFGNEQFF.

This clonotype was recorded at least ten times. The rearrangement joins TRBV2 to TRBJ2-5; no clear D. Germline V gene data show CDR1 as SNHLY and CDR2 as FYNNEI. The CDR3 runs to 15 residues. Trimming shortened V by 3 bases and J by 0 bases, and 11 bases separated the two germline ends. The CDR3 sequence is CASSEISGYQETQYF. CDR3 nucleotides: TGTGCCAGCAGTGAGATTTCTGGGTACCAAGAGACCCAGTACTTC. Looking up the rest from reference TRBV2 and TRBJ2-5 gives the full variable domain: EPEVTQTPSHQVTQMGQEVILRCVPISNHLYFYWYRQILGQKVEFLVSFYNNEISEKSEIFDDQFSVERPDGSNFTLKIRSTKLEDSAMYFCASSEISGYQETQYFGPGTRLLVL.

This clonotype was observed many times. This rearrangement joins TRBV28 to TRBJ1-5; TRBD1 matches 7 bases. Trimming at V came to 5 bases and at J to 7 bases, leaving 14 bases not matched to a gene. Germline V gene sequence: CDR1 MDHEN, CDR2 SYDVKM. The CDR3 extends over 16 amino acids. The CDR3 sequence: CASSPMTGTGSQPQHF. The CDR3, as DNA: TGTGCCAGCAGTCCCATGACAGGGACGGGCAGCCAGCCCCAGCATTTT.

This clonotype was seen repeatedly, ten times or more. The rearrangement links TRBV5-1 to TRBJ2-7, with 7 nucleotides matching TRBD1. The CDR3 is 15 residues long. J lost 4 bases, V lost 4 bases, and 11 bases had no gene match. In germline, CDR1 is SGHRS, CDR2 YFSETQ. CDR3 coding DNA: TGCGCCAGCAGCGGCGACAGGGTGAAGGCGTACGAGCAGTACTTC. This sequence encodes CASSGDRVKAYEQYF.

The chain combines TRBV20-1 with TRBJ1-1; D unresolved. V was pared by 3 bases and J by 5 bases, with 10 bases between. The CDR3 contains 12 residues. CDR1 is DFQATT, CDR2 SNEGSKA, per germline (reference sequence). CDR3 DNA sequence: TGCAGTGCTAGTACCTGGGGAACTGAAGCTTTCTTT. It is translated as CSASTWGTEAFF.

This clonotype was recorded many times. CDR3 amino acids: CSAGTSGSGDTDTQYF. CDR3 coding DNA: TGCAGTGCGGGGACTAGCGGGAGTGGAGACACAGATACGCAGTATTTT. The chain has TRBV20-1 and TRBJ2-3; TRBD2 agrees at 14 bases. The V and J ends lost 6 bases and 2 bases, in that order; junction bases with no gene match: 7. Germline CDR1 DFQATT, CDR2 SNEGSKA (reference sequence). The CDR3 is made up of 16 amino acids.

This clonotype turned up a few times. The V and J genes are TRBV27 and TRBJ1-1; TRBD1 agrees at 7 bases. Unmatched junction bases numbered 5, after V lost 5 bases and J lost 11 bases. This CDR3 region has 11 residues. From germline, CDR1 is MNHEY and CDR2 SMNVEV (reference sequence). CDR3 nucleotide sequence: TGTGCCAGCAGTGGTGACAGGGTTGCTTTCTTT. As protein: CASSGDRVAFF.

This clonotype was recorded many times. The chain links TRBV4-1 to TRBJ2-3, with 8 bases lining up with TRBD2. Per the germline V gene, CDR1 is MGHRA and CDR2 is YSYEKL. The CDR3 sequence is 20 residues long. After removal of 0 bases from V and 4 bases from J, the junction contained 18 bases not matched to a gene. This CDR3 reads CASSQDVGLGGLAVADTQYF. The CDR3 nucleotides read TGCGCCAGCAGCCAAGATGTGGGGTTGGGCGGACTAGCAGTAGCAGATACGCAGTATTTT.

The rearrangement uses TRBV6-5 and TRBJ1-4; no reliable D call. The CDR3 length is 15 residues. Trimming shortened V by 4 bases and J by 8 bases, and 17 bases separated the two germline ends. Germline V gene sequence: CDR1 MNHEY, CDR2 SVGAGI. CDR3 protein: CASSLLDGSGEKLFF. Here the CDR3 DNA reads TGTGCCAGCAGTTTACTAGACGGGAGCGGGGAAAAACTGTTTTTT.

This clonotype has at least ten counts. The rearrangement links TRBV5-1 to TRBJ1-5, with TRBD1 as a possible D gene (5 bases). CDR3 length: 15 residues. Trimming took off 0 bases at V and 5 bases at J, with 12 bases between the two ends. The V gene's germline CDR1 is SGHRS and CDR2 YFSETQ. The CDR3 protein is CASSLEGAADQPQHF. CDR3 nucleotide sequence: TGCGCCAGCAGCTTGGAAGGGGCCGCAGATCAGCCCCAGCATTTT.

This clonotype occurred a few times. The rearrangement links TRBV2 to TRBJ1-3; no clear D gene. Germline V gene data show CDR1 as SNHLY and CDR2 as FYNNEI. The CDR3 runs to 14 residues. V was clipped by 2 bases and J by 1 base, with 6 bases between them. The CDR3 region is CASSEWGSGNTIYF. In nucleotides, the CDR3 is TGTGCCAGCAGTGAATGGGGTTCTGGAAACACCATATATTTT.

This clonotype has a count of ten or more. This chain connects TRBV20-1 to TRBJ2-5; D is perhaps TRBD1 or TRBD2 (6 bases each). The CDR3 covers 12 residues. CDR1 and CDR2 (germline): DFQATT, SNEGSKA (reference sequence). The V end lost 4 bases, the J end lost 3 bases, and 9 bases lay between the germline ends. This CDR3 is CSANREEETQYF. CDR3 DNA sequence: TGCAGTGCTAACAGGGAGGAAGAGACCCAGTACTTC.

The genes are TRBV3-1 and TRBJ2-1; 8 bases agree with TRBD2. V dropped 1 base and J dropped 8; count of bases not matched to a gene: 1. The CDR3 sequence is 13 residues long. Germline CDR1 LGHDT, CDR2 YNNKEL (reference sequence). The CDR3 DNA reads as TGTGCCAGCAGCCAAGGTAGCGGGGATGAGCAGTTCTTC. Translating gives CASSQGSGDEQFF.

The chain uses TRBV5-5 and TRBJ1-4; TRBD1 agrees at 8 bases. V shed 3 bases and J 7 bases; nucleotides not matched to a gene: 14. Germline V gene sequence: CDR1 SGHKS, CDR2 YYEKEE (reference sequence). CDR3 length: 17 amino acids. The CDR3, as DNA: TGTGCCAGCAGCTCGTTACAGGGGGGACTTCTTGGTGAAAAACTGTTTTTT. The encoded protein is CASSSLQGGLLGEKLFF. The variable domain in full, with the rest retrieved from reference TRBV5-5 and TRBJ1-4, is DAGVTQSPTHLIKTRGQQVTLRCSPISGHKSVSWYQQVLGQGPQFIFQYYEKEERGRGNFPDRFSARQFPNYSSELNVNALLLGDSALYLCASSSLQGGLLGEKLFFGSGTQLSVL.

This clonotype showed up many times. V gene TRBV29-1 combines with J gene TRBJ2-7; D ambiguous. The V gene's germline CDR1 is SQVTM and CDR2 ANQGSEA. The CDR3 has 10 residues. Trimming cost V 4 bases and J 6 bases, with 7 bases left between them. The CDR3 region has the DNA TGCAGCGTTGTTGGACGCGAGCAGTACTTC. It specifies CSVVGREQYF.

This clonotype has ten or more counts. This chain uses TRBV9 with TRBJ2-2; D gene unclear. Germline CDR1 is SGDLS and CDR2 is YYNGEE. The length of the CDR3 is 16 residues. V dropped 0 bases and J dropped 1 base, with 10 bases sitting between them. CDR3 sequence: CASSVDLSGNTGELFF. CDR3 bases: TGTGCCAGCAGCGTAGACTTGTCAGGGAACACCGGGGAGCTGTTTTTT. The full variable domain, with the rest looked up from reference TRBV9 and TRBJ2-2, is DSGVTQTPKHLITATGQRVTLRCSPRSGDLSVYWYQQSLDQGLQFLIQYYNGEERAKGNILERFSAQQFPDLHSELNLSSLELGDSALYFCASSVDLSGNTGELFFGEGSRLTVL.

This clonotype was found many times. V and J are TRBV28 and TRBJ1-2, with D unresolved. V shed 1 base and J shed 2 bases, with 8 bases lying between them. Germline CDR1 MDHEN, CDR2 SYDVKM. The CDR3 has 14 residues. CDR3 region: CASSLSAVNYGYTF. Written as DNA, the CDR3 is TGTGCCAGCAGTTTATCGGCAGTAAACTATGGCTACACCTTC.

Of note for this clonotype: At one end, the junction sequence differs from germline, possibly due to a read error. The rearrangement uses TRBV5-6 and TRBJ2-7; D might be TRBD1 (6 bases). CDR3 length: 15 amino acids. Per the germline V gene, CDR1 is SGHDT and CDR2 is YYEEEE. CDR3 in DNA: TGTGCCAGCAGCTTCCGTCACAGGGCCGGGTACGAGCAGTATTTC. It is translated as CASSFRHRAGYEQYF.

This clonotype was observed a few times. This chain connects TRBV29-1 to TRBJ1-5; the match to TRBD1 covers 8 bases. This CDR3 has 14 amino acids. Trimming took 5 bases from V and 2 from J; bases not matched to a gene: 5. The germline V gene has CDR1 SQVTM and CDR2 ANQGSEA. The CDR3 protein is CSVKGGQGNQPQHF. The CDR3 DNA follows: TGCAGCGTTAAAGGGGGACAGGGCAATCAGCCCCAGCATTTT.

This clonotype was seen at least ten times. The CDR3 DNA reads TGCGCCAGCAGCTTGGGACCCCAGGGAACCGGGGAGCTGTTTTTT. It specifies CASSLGPQGTGELFF. The V call is TRBV5-1, the J call TRBJ2-2; maybe TRBD1 (5 bases). V was trimmed by 0 bases and J by 5 bases, leaving 11 bases between them. The CDR3 runs to 15 residues. Germline loops: CDR1 SGHRS, CDR2 YFSETQ. Supplemented by reference TRBV5-1 and TRBJ2-2, the full variable domain reads KAGVTQTPRYLIKTRGQQVTLSCSPISGHRSVSWYQQTPGQGLQFLFEYFSETQRNKGNFPGRFSGRQFSNSRSEMNVSTLELGDSALYLCASSLGPQGTGELFFGEGSRLTVL.

This rearrangement joins TRBV10-2 to TRBJ1-5; 9 bases map to TRBD1. Germline-derived CDR1 and CDR2 are WSHSY and SAAADI. The V and J ends lost 4 bases and 2 bases, in that order; junction bases with no gene match: 0. The CDR3 is 14 residues long. The CDR3: CASSGTGGNQPQHF. The CDR3 DNA sequence: TGCGCCAGCAGTGGGACAGGGGGCAATCAGCCCCAGCATTTT.

This clonotype was counted between two and nine times. The chain uses TRBV20-1 and TRBJ2-7, with 8 bases fitting TRBD2. The J segment lost 3 bases and the V segment lost 6 bases, leaving 10 bases of the junction unmatched. The CDR3 spans 14 residues. The V gene's germline CDR1 is DFQATT and CDR2 SNEGSKA (reference sequence). The DNA of the CDR3 is TGCAGTGCCCTCCGGGGGGGGATAGGCTACGAGCAGTACTTC. This encodes CSALRGGIGYEQYF.

V is TRBV5-1 and J is TRBJ1-1; TRBD1 might be the D (5 bases). This CDR3 is built from 15 residues. CDR1 is SGHRS and CDR2 is YFSETQ in the germline V gene. The V end was cut by 7 bases, the J end by 1 base, with 17 bases between. The CDR3: CASGDGTVPNTEAFF. In DNA, the CDR3 is TGCGCCAGCGGCGACGGGACCGTTCCGAACACTGAAGCTTTCTTT. The full variable domain, rest sourced from reference TRBV5-1 and TRBJ1-1, is KAGVTQTPRYLIKTRGQQVTLSCSPISGHRSVSWYQQTPGQGLQFLFEYFSETQRNKGNFPGRFSGRQFSNSRSEMNVSTLELGDSALYLCASGDGTVPNTEAFFGQGTRLTVV.

This clonotype was counted at least ten times. CDR3 nucleotides: TGCAGTGCTAGAGACTTAAGGGGTACTGAAGCTTTCTTT. This encodes CSARDLRGTEAFF. This chain connects TRBV20-1 to TRBJ1-1; the D gene is possibly TRBD1 (5 bases). The length of the CDR3 is 13 residues. CDR1 DFQATT and CDR2 SNEGSKA come from the germline V gene (reference sequence). V was shortened by 0 bases and J by 5 bases, with 10 bases between the two germline ends.

This clonotype showed up many times. The V gene is TRBV27, the J gene TRBJ2-1; D is perhaps TRBD2 (5 bases). V shed 2 bases and J shed 7 bases, with 21 bases lying between them. The CDR3 sequence is 17 residues long. In germline, CDR1 is MNHEY, CDR2 SMNVEV (reference sequence). The CDR3 nucleotides read TGTGCCAGCAGTTTAGGGCTCGGGGTTTTGGCTAAGAATGAGCAGTTCTTC. Protein: CASSLGLGVLAKNEQFF.